This TCR beta chain emerged from a study of graft-versus-host responses after intestinal transplantation. About the study: The whole recipient group had anti-thymocyte globulin induction followed by tacrolimus and steroids for approximately three years.

Sequenced by immunoSEQ multiplex PCR; TCRdb stores in-frame clones only, minus some. The sample has tens of thousands of clones, around 84% seen once; the top ten hold about 0.42%. Remarks on this clone: Its antigen remains unknown.

Study-level findings and limits: GvH clones turned up in recipient marrow; some had shown up first in ileum or blood. The study associated peak circulating GvH clone levels with early post-transplant HvG declines.

Germline V gives CDR1 LNHDA, CDR2 SQIVND (reference sequence). The CDR3 is 15 residues long. Deletions cut 0 bases from V and 3 bases from J, with 12 bases between. The sequences come from unstimulated CD4+ T cells sorted from spleen or lymph node cells, collected before transplant. This chain uses TRBV19 with TRBJ2-7; D may be TRBD1 or TRBD2 (5 bases each). The clonotype comes from a human donor who was the organ donor for an intestinal transplant. The CDR3 protein is CASSIEVGRFYEQYF. The CDR3 DNA sequence: TGTGCCAGTAGTATAGAAGTGGGACGGTTCTACGAGCAGTACTTC. The variable domain in full, with the rest retrieved from reference TRBV19 and TRBJ2-7, is DGGITQSPKYLFRKEGQNVTLSCEQNLNHDAMYWYRQDPGQGLRLIYYSQIVNDFQKGDIAEGYSVSREKKESFPLTVTSAQKNPTAFYLCASSIEVGRFYEQYFGPGTRLTVT.